This T cell receptor beta chain originates from a study of blood T cell repertoires in COVID-19. Overall study: COVID-19 samples from acute and convalescent phases originated in the United States, Italy and Spain.

Data came from immunoSEQ multiplex PCR; TCRdb stores just in-frame clones and leaves some out. The repertoire holds about 430,000 clones, with roughly 90% as singletons. V was trimmed by 0 bases and J by 3 bases, leaving 5 bases between them. Per germline, CDR1 SGHVS and CDR2 FQNEAQ. The CDR3 has 13 residues. Sequencing was performed on peripheral blood. V usage is TRBV7-8 and J usage is TRBJ2-5; D is ambiguous. The TCR comes from a man aged 18 to 29 with COVID-19, enrolled during active disease. The CDR3 sequence is CASSLASKETQYF. The CDR3 coding sequence is TGTGCCAGCAGCTTAGCGAGTAAAGAGACCCAGTACTTC.